Sequencing of this T cell receptor (beta chain) was carried out in a study of a mutant IDH1 vaccine in newly diagnosed glioma. Sequencing was performed with immunoSEQ multiplex PCR; in TCRdb, only in-frame clones are kept and a portion is missing. The profile covers under 45,000 clones, with 70% to 85% appearing a single time and over 15% taken by the ten largest. Indicated time point: week 47, end of study. A 20-mer mutant IDH1 peptide at 300 ug was injected subcutaneously with topical imiquimod. V was cut by 1 base and J by 2 bases, with 11 bases left in between. Germline assignment: CDR1 LGHNA and CDR2 YSLEER. This CDR3 is 15 amino acids long. Notes on this clone: Its target is unknown.

This sequence originates from a man younger than 30 with glioma. Some clones in this sample may be carry-over from other donors' samples. This specimen was PBMCs, taken from a glioma patient whose treatment included an IDH1 peptide vaccine. This chain connects TRBV4-3 to TRBJ1-2; D not resolved. The CDR3 is CASSQAPGENYGYTF. The CDR3 DNA reads as TGCGCCAGCAGCCAAGCCCCCGGGGAGAACTATGGCTACACCTTC.